This TCR beta chain was identified during a study of T cell responses to AZD1222 COVID-19 vaccine. General study results and limits: Reportedly, nearly half of unique spike TCRs recognized epitopes outside B.1.351/B.1.1.7 mutations. Among AZD1222 vaccinees, only six were seropositive at baseline. It should be noted that donors were predominantly white British and more often female, and clonal diversity was possibly underestimated. Repertoire sampling happened only post peak T cell response.

A note on this clone: No antigen is known for it.

The CDR3 totals 13 residues. CDR1 and CDR2 from the germline V gene are KGHDR and SFDVKD. V lost 3 bases and J 0 bases, leaving 4 bases between the germline ends. TCRdb's table, derived via immunoSEQ multiplex PCR, lists solely in-frame clones and lacks some. The sample lists more than 85,000 clones; less than 90% were seen once. The V gene is TRBV24-1, the J gene TRBJ1-2, with unresolved D. The sequence came from an adult in good health. The specimen was peripheral blood, collected on day 0 of AZD1222 vaccination. The chain's CDR3 is CATSDTANYGYTF. The DNA of the CDR3 is TGTGCCACCAGTGATACAGCTAACTATGGCTACACCTTC.